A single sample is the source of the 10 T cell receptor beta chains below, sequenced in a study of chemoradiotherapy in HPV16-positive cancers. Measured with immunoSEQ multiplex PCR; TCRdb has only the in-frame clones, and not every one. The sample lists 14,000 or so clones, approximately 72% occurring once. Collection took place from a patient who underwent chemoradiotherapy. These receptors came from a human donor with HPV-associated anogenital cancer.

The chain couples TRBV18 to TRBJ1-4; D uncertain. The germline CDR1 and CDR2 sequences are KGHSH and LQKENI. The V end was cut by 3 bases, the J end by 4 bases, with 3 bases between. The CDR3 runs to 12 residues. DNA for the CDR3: TGTGCCAGCTCACCCTATAATGAAAAACTGTTTTTT. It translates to CASSPYNEKLFF.

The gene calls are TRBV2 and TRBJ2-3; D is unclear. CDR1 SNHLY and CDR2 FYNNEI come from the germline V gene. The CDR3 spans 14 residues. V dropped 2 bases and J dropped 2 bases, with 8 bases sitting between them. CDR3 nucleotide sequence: TGTGCCAGCAGTGAATGGGTAGACACAGATACGCAGTATTTT. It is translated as CASSEWVDTDTQYF.

DNA for the CDR3: TGTGCCAGCAGCCAAGGCGTTTGGACAGGGTTGGACAATGAGCAGTTCTTC. Protein: CASSQGVWTGLDNEQFF. The gene calls are TRBV14 and TRBJ2-1, with 8 bases that match TRBD1. The junction had 10 bases not matched to a gene; V was cut back by 1 base and J by 5 bases. The CDR3 runs to 17 residues. Germline V CDR1 and CDR2: SGHDN, FVKESK. Full variable domain (outside the CDR3, taken from reference TRBV14 and TRBJ2-1): EAGVTQFPSHSVIEKGQTVTLRCDPISGHDNLYWYRRVMGKEIKFLLHFVKESKQDESGMPNNRFLAERTGGTYSTLKVQPAELEDSGVYFCASSQGVWTGLDNEQFFGPGTRLTVL.

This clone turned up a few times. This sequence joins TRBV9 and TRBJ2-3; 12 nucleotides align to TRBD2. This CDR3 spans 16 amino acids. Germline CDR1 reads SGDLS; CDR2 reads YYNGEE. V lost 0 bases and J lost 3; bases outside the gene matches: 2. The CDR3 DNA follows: TGTGCCAGCAGCGTAGGACTAGCGGGAGATACAGATACGCAGTATTTT. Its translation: CASSVGLAGDTDTQYF.

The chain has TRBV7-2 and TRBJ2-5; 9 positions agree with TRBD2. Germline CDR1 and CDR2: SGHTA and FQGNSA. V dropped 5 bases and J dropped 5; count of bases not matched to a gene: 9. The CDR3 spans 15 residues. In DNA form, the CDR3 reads TGTGCCAGCAGCCTGCGGGGGGGCGCGGGGGAGACCCAGTACTTC. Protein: CASSLRGGAGETQYF.

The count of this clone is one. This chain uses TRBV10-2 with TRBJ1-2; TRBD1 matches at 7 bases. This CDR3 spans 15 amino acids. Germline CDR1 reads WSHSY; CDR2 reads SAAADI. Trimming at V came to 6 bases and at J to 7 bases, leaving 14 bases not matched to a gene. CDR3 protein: CASSHGQDFSLGYTF. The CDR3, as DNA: TGCGCCAGCAGCCACGGACAGGACTTTTCCCTTGGCTACACCTTC.

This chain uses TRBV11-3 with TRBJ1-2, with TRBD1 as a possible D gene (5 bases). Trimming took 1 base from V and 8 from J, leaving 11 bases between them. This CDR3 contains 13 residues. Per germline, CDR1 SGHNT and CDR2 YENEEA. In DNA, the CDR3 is TGTGCCAGCAGCTTAGCCACAGGTCGCGGCTACACCTTC. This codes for CASSLATGRGYTF.

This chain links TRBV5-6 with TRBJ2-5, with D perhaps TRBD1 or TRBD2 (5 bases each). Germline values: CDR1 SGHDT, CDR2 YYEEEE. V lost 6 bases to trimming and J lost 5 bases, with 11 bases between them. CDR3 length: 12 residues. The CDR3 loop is CASTREMETQYF. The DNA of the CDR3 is TGTGCCAGCACCAGGGAGATGGAGACCCAGTACTTC.

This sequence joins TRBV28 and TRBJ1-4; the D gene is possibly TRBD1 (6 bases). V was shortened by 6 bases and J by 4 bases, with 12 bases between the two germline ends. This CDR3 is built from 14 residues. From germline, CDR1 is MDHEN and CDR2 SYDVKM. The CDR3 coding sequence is TGTGCCAGCAGAACTGGACAGATTAATGAAAAACTGTTTTTT. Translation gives CASRTGQINEKLFF.

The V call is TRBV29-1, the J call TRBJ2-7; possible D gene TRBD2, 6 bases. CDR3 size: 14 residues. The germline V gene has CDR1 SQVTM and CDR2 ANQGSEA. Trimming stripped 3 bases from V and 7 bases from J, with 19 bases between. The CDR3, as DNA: TGCAGCGTTGACCCGGGACTGGGGTCTTCGGAGCAGTACTTC. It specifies CSVDPGLGSSEQYF.